This TCR beta chain is from a study of T cell changes during pregnancy in multiple sclerosis. The germline V gene encodes CDR1 MNHEY and CDR2 SVGAGI. V was pared by 2 bases and J by 1 base, with 5 bases between. This CDR3 spans 13 amino acids. Repertoires were generated with immunoSEQ multiplex PCR, while TCRdb's copy carries only in-frame clones and drops some. The sample yields roughly 48,000 clones, 80% to 95% seen once. This sample comprised CD4+ T cells from peripheral blood mononuclear cells, obtained in the third trimester of pregnancy. V and J are TRBV6-5 and TRBJ1-1, with D unresolved. This receptor was obtained from a female donor with multiple sclerosis, enrolled in a pregnancy study. This CDR3 is CASSYEENTEAFF. In nucleotides, the CDR3 is TGTGCCAGCAGTTACGAGGAGAACACTGAAGCTTTCTTT.